A selection of T cell receptor beta chains follows, all from one sample in a study of beta chain features in type 1 diabetes. Data came from immunoSEQ multiplex PCR; TCRdb stores just in-frame clones and leaves some out. The top ten hold 0.04% to 0.05% of the sample, which has hundreds of thousands of clones, over 10% seen once. Sequenced: naive CD4+ T cells from blood. The receptors were sampled from a woman in her late teens or twenties in good health. Both conserved end residues are part of each CDR3. Not all rows give a size; the values are once, few, many and, for expanded clones, a class.

abundance	len	j_gene	v_gene	CDR3aa
many	12	TRBJ1-2	TRBV29-1	CSVGVGTYGYTF
few	11	TRBJ2-4	TRBV30	CAWSVLTGGDF
few	15	TRBJ2-5	TRBV7-2	CASSFGGAGLETQYF
few	13	TRBJ2-1	TRBV29-1	CSSGTVPYNEQFF
NA	13	TRBJ2-5	TRBV6-6	CASSYGSWETQYF
NA	16	TRBJ2-1	TRBV4-3	CASSGLGVAGYHEQFF
NA	15	TRBJ2-5	TRBV10-3	CAISADLAGGETQYF
NA	15	TRBJ2-2	TRBV15	CATSRGASSNGELFF
many	14	TRBJ2-5	TRBV14	CASSQVYSQETQYF
few	11	TRBJ2-7	TRBV19	CASSTEYEQYF
NA	12	TRBJ2-5	TRBV15	CATSRDWETQYF
few	13	TRBJ2-7	TRBV15	CATSRDQRDEQYF
few	14	TRBJ2-7	TRBV6-1	CASNKKRESNEQYF
few	14	TRBJ1-1	TRBV19	CASNRFTGGTEAFF
once	14	TRBJ2-7	TRBV4-3	CASSQEVQSYEQYF
NA	17	TRBJ2-5	TRBV4-1	CASSQDFQGGRQETQYF
NA	14	TRBJ2-7	TRBV7-9	CASSSSGGAYEQYF
few	15	TRBJ2-1	TRBV2	CASKGLAGAYNEQFF
few	14	TRBJ2-4	TRBV6-1	CASNGGQGLNIQYF
NA	13	TRBJ1-5	TRBV4-1	CASSPSEVEPQHF
NA	15	TRBJ2-1	TRBV7-2	CASSLGGGAYNEQFF
NA	16	TRBJ2-5	TRBV7-9	CASSPGLAGSQETQYF
NA	12	TRBJ2-5	TRBV28	CAAQGVGETQYF
NA	15	TRBJ2-4	TRBV4-1	CASSQVWQATNIQYF
NA	14	TRBJ1-6	TRBV4-3	CASSDRSYNSPLHF
NA	15	TRBJ1-2	TRBV7-9	CATLKKTGRNYGYTF
NA	14	TRBJ2-1	TRBV9	CASSAGSSYNEQFF
NA	17	TRBJ2-7	TRBV2	CASSVGTSGSLSYEQYF
NA	14	TRBJ1-1	TRBV7-9	CASSLVGLTTEAFF
few	14	TRBJ1-4	TRBV4-1	CASSLGQPNEKLFF
few	16	TRBJ2-7	TRBV6-5	CASSYLFGQGPYEQYF
NA	13	TRBJ2-2	TRBV5-1	CASSLAGTGELFF
NA	17	TRBJ2-3	TRBV5-1	CASSIHFGGGNTDTQYF
NA	15	TRBJ1-1	TRBV7-9	CASPRDRGSNTEAFF
NA	14	TRBJ2-7	TRBV29-1	CSVNSGTGVYEQYF
NA	15	TRBJ2-5	TRBV19	CASKVLAGAKETQYF
NA	15	TRBJ2-3	TRBV7-9	CASSLYGGSTDTQYF
NA	18	TRBJ2-4	TRBV28	CASSSWRGGVPAKNIQYF
few	14	TRBJ2-3	TRBV4-3	CASSQDIVADTQYF